This T cell receptor (beta chain) was recovered during a study of T cells in women clearing cervical HPV infection. On the study more broadly: Controls were women whose single incident HPV16 infection cleared within 12 months without precancer or cancer. HLA type stays a possible confounder, typing being limited. Notes on the study in general: Repertoire richness, not evenness, was significantly elevated in CIN3+ cases versus controls.

CDR1 and CDR2 from the germline V gene are SNHLY and FYNNEI. The CDR3 consists of 12 residues. Assay used: immunoSEQ multiplex PCR; TCRdb lists only in-frame clones, some missing. This repertoire includes about 46,000 clones. For this clone: Its antigen is currently unknown. Read data end 3 residues before the CDR3 end; the end is taken from the germline J gene.

The chain has TRBV2 and TRBJ2-3; 10 bases are a match to TRBD1. The sequenced sample consisted of blood buffy coat. This TCR was sampled from a woman aged 18 to 75 with a cervical HPV16 infection that either progressed to CIN3+ or cleared (not recorded which). The CDR3 reads CASSTGTGAQYF. The CDR3 bases that were read are TGTGCCAGCAGTACCGGGACAGGGGCG.